The 15 T cell receptor beta chains below all came from one sample that was sequenced in a study of T cell responses to AZD1222 COVID-19 vaccine. TCRdb keeps only in-frame clones here, not all; method: immunoSEQ multiplex PCR. The repertoire holds 90,000 or so clones, with approximately 89% as singletons. The sample in question was peripheral blood, obtained 28 days after the second AZD1222 dose. The receptors were gathered from an adult who received the AZD1222 COVID-19 vaccine.

In its sample, this clone was seen a few times. V usage is TRBV4-1 and J usage is TRBJ2-5; 10 bases agree with TRBD2. In germline, CDR1 is MGHRA, CDR2 YSYEKL. The CDR3 is 16 amino acids. Losses at the gene ends were 0 bases for V and 3 bases for J; bases not matched to a gene: 4. For the CDR3, the DNA is TGCGCCAGCAGCCAAGACCCTAGCGGGGGTAAAGAGACCCAGTACTTC. This codes for CASSQDPSGGKETQYF.

The CDR3 loop is CASRTFTGTNYGYTF. The CDR3 DNA sequence: TGTGCCAGCCGTACATTTACAGGGACTAACTATGGCTACACCTTC. This sequence joins TRBV19 and TRBJ1-2, with a possible D match to TRBD1 (6 bases). The CDR3 covers 15 residues. The germline V gene has CDR1 LNHDA and CDR2 SQIVND (reference sequence). Trimming shortened V by 9 bases and J by 0 bases, and 17 bases separated the two germline ends.

The rearrangement joins TRBV19 to TRBJ2-2; no firm D call. Germline-derived CDR1 and CDR2 are LNHDA and SQIVND (reference sequence). The V and J ends lost 6 bases and 2 bases respectively, with 19 bases between them. CDR3 length equals 17 residues. In nucleotides, the CDR3 is TGTGCCAGTAGGCAGCTAGTACATATGAAAAACACCGGGGAGCTGTTTTTT. This encodes CASRQLVHMKNTGELFF.

Worth noting for this clone: The junction shows a germline mismatch at one end, possibly a read error. V usage is TRBV10-1 and J usage is TRBJ2-2; TRBD1 or TRBD2 may be the D gene (5 bases each). Germline CDR1 is WNHNN and CDR2 is SYGVQD (reference sequence). The CDR3 totals 12 residues. This CDR3 is CASSPDSGGLFF. The CDR3 DNA sequence: TGCGCCAGCAGCCCTGACTCTGGGGGGCTGTTTTTT.

The genes are TRBV5-4 and TRBJ1-4; D not certain. Looked up from germline, CDR1 is SGHNT and CDR2 is YYREEE (reference sequence). The CDR3 sequence is 14 residues long. V was trimmed by 7 bases and J by 8 bases, leaving 18 bases between them. The CDR3 spells CASRPTSSSEKLFF. CDR3 in DNA: TGTGCCAGCCGTCCAACTTCCTCCTCAGAAAAACTGTTTTTT.

The CDR3 spells CASSFGHNYGYTF. The CDR3 DNA reads TGTGCCAGCAGTTTTGGACACAACTATGGCTACACCTTC. The chain employs TRBV27 and TRBJ1-2; D is perhaps TRBD1 (5 bases). V dropped 3 bases and J dropped 2 bases, with 7 bases sitting between them. The CDR3 contains 13 residues. CDR1 is MNHEY and CDR2 is SMNVEV in the germline V gene (reference sequence).

The gene calls are TRBV4-3 and TRBJ2-2; no clear D gene. The CDR3 sequence is 14 residues long. In germline, CDR1 is LGHNA, CDR2 YSLEER. V lost 2 bases, J lost 3 bases, and 7 bases lay in between. As DNA, the CDR3 is TGCGCCAGCAGCCAAATTAAATACACCGGGGAGCTGTTTTTT. Translating gives CASSQIKYTGELFF.

The V call is TRBV5-6, the J call TRBJ2-6, with D perhaps assigned TRBD1 or TRBD2 (5 bases each). The CDR3 length is 16 residues. Per germline, CDR1 SGHDT and CDR2 YYEEEE. The V gene lost 2 bases and the J gene lost 2 bases, with 11 bases spanning the gap. As DNA, the CDR3 is TGTGCCAGCAGCTTCCTACCGGGACCTGGGGCCAACGTCCTGACTTTC. This gives the protein CASSFLPGPGANVLTF.

The CDR3 DNA follows: TGTGCCTGGAGTCCCGACAGTGTAAACTATGGCTACACCTTC. Translating it yields CAWSPDSVNYGYTF. The rearrangement joins TRBV30 to TRBJ1-2; perhaps TRBD1 as D (5 bases). The ends were cut back, 2 bases at V and 2 bases at J, with 12 bases in the middle. Germline V gene data show CDR1 as GTSNPN and CDR2 as SVGIG (reference sequence). The CDR3 totals 14 residues.

The chain recombines TRBV7-2 with TRBJ2-1; 7 nucleotides match TRBD1. The length of the CDR3 is 17 residues. Germline CDR1 SGHTA, CDR2 FQGNSA. The junction had 17 bases not matched to a gene; V was cut back by 5 bases and J by 7 bases. The CDR3 protein is CASSTRQGAYYQNEQFF. The CDR3 nucleotides read TGTGCCAGCAGCACCAGACAGGGTGCTTATTACCAGAATGAGCAGTTCTTC.

The rearrangement joins TRBV1 to TRBJ1-5; TRBD1, as called in the table, went unchecked against the DNA. TRBV1 is given as a pseudogene. This CDR3 comprises 16 residues. DNA of the CDR3: TGCACCAGCAGCCAAGCTAAACAGGTATTCAATCAGCCCCAGCATTTT. Amino acids: CTSSQAKQVFNQPQHF.

This sequence joins TRBV12-2 and TRBJ2-5; the table's D call TRBD1 went unverified against the DNA. TRBV12-2 corresponds to a pseudogene. The CDR3 spans 16 residues. CDR3: CASRSLNRQTGETQYF. The CDR3, as DNA: TGTGCAAGTCGCTCCCTTAACAGGCAAACGGGAGAGACCCAGTACTTC.

The chain employs TRBV4-1 and TRBJ2-1; 8 nucleotides align to TRBD1. CDR1 is MGHRA, CDR2 YSYEKL, per germline. The CDR3 is 15 amino acids. The V gene end was trimmed by 4 bases and the J gene end by 4 bases; junction bases not matched to a gene: 6. The CDR3 DNA is TGCGCCAGCAGCCCACCGGACAGGGAATACAATGAGCAGTTCTTC. Amino acids: CASSPPDREYNEQFF.

The V and J genes are TRBV29-1 and TRBJ2-6, with TRBD1 as a possible D gene (6 bases). V was cut by 5 bases and J by 3 bases, with 14 bases left in between. The CDR3 length is 15 residues. Germline V lookup: CDR1 SQVTM, CDR2 ANQGSEA. In DNA, the CDR3 is TGCAGCGTTCCCAGCGCAGGGGATGGGGCCAACGTCCTGACTTTC. Translating it yields CSVPSAGDGANVLTF.

The chain couples TRBV5-1 to TRBJ2-7; D is undetermined. The CDR3 is 16 residues long. V dropped 3 bases and J dropped 2 bases, with 18 bases sitting between them. Per germline, CDR1 SGHRS and CDR2 YFSETQ. The CDR3 DNA follows: TGCGCCAGCAGCTCCCCACGCCCGGACGAGACCTACGAGCAGTACGTC. It codes for CASSSPRPDETYEQYV.